This TCR beta chain emerged from a study of long-term antiretroviral therapy in people with HIV. Study observations and caveats: Repertoires looked antigen-experienced, with only a slight naive shift after ART. Within the repertoire, clones expanded before ART were dominant at all time points. Nothing was known about ART adherence, viral resistance or changes in therapy.

Survey level was the resolution at which the v3.0 immunoSEQ assay ran. The repertoire was sequenced with immunoSEQ multiplex PCR; TCRdb's copy has only in-frame clones and lacks some. The table lists 20,000 to 30,000 clones, about 85% of them singletons, with under 9.5% in the top ten. The CDR3 loop spans 16 amino acids. Deletions cut 5 bases from V and 5 bases from J, with 18 bases between. Looked up from germline, CDR1 is SGHVT and CDR2 is SQSDAQ. To note about this clone: Antigen unknown.

Sequencing was performed on unsorted PBMCs, taken 2.3 years after starting antiretroviral therapy. This chain uses TRBV7-4 with TRBJ1-4, with D uncertain. This clonotype was obtained from a man aged 40-50 years with HIV. This CDR3 is CASSLDPRGRNEKLFF. The CDR3 DNA follows: TGTGCCAGCAGCCTTGATCCCCGTGGTCGGAATGAAAAACTGTTTTTT. Drawing the rest from reference TRBV7-4 and TRBJ1-4, the complete variable domain is GAGVSQSPRYKVAKRGRDVALRCDSISGHVTLYWYRQTLGQGSEVLTYSQSDAQRDKSGRPSGRFSAERPERSVSTLKIQRTEQGDSAVYLCASSLDPRGRNEKLFFGSGTQLSVL.